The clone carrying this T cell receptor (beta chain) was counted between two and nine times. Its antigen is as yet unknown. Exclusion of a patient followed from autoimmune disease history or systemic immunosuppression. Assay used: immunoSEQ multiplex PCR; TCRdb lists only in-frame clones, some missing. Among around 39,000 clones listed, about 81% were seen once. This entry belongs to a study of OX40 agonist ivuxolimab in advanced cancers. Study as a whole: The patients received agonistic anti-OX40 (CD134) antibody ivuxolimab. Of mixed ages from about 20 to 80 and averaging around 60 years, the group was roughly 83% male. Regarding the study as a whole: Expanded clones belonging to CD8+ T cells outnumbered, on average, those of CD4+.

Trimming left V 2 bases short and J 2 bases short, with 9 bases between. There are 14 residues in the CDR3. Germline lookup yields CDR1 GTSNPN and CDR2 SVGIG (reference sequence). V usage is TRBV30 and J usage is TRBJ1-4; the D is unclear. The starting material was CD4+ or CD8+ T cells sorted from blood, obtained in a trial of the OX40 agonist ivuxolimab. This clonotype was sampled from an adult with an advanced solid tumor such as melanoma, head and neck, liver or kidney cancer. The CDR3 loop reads CAWSPGPTNEKLFF. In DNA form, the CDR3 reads TGTGCCTGGAGTCCAGGACCGACTAATGAAAAACTGTTTTTT. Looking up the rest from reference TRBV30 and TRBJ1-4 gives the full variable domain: SQTIHQWPATLVQPVGSPLSLECTVEGTSNPNLYWYRQAAGRGLQLLFYSVGIGQISSEVPQNLSASRPQDRQFILSSKKLLLSDSGFYLCAWSPGPTNEKLFFGSGTQLSVL.